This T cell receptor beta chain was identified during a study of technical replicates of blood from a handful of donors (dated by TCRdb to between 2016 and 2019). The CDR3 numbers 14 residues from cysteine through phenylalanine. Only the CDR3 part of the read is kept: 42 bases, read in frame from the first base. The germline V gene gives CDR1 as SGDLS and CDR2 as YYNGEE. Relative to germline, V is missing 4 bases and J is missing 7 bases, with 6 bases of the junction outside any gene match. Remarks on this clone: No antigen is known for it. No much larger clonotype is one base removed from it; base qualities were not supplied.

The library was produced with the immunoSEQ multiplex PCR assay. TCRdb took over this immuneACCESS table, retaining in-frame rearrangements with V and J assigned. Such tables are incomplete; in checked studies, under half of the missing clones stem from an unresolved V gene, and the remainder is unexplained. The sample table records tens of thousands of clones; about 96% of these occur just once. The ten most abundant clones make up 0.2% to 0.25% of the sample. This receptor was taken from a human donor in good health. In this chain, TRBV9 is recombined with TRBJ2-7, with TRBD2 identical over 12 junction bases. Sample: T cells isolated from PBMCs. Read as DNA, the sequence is TGTGCCAGCAGCCTAGCGGGGGGGCCAGGGGAGCAGTACTTC. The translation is CASSLAGGPGEQYF.